Sequencing of this T cell receptor beta chain was carried out in a study of cytomegalovirus exposure and HLA in healthy donors (dated by TCRdb to 2017 to 2019). For context, the study as a whole: According to an earlier analysis of 587 of the donors, 150 million to 200 million T cells yielded approximately 120 million unique TCR beta sequences and approximately 280 Gb of sequence data. Genome-wide SNP genotypes for about three fifths of the roughly 670 donors were used in a later genetic analysis, which treated that subset as a discovery cohort. Class I and class II HLA loci were covered by the typing at four-digit resolution. On average, around 200,000 unique TCR beta nucleotide sequences were sequenced per donor among roughly 430 genotyped donors of the cohort, with roughly a sixth of those sequences being non-productive. The study aimed to test whether cataloging public T cell receptors could reveal signatures of past pathogen exposure. Besides the first cohort of 666 subjects, a separate validation cohort made up of some 110 different subjects was used. The later analysis used no new phenotypic data to find candidate immune exposures, relying instead on TCR beta sequences and their occurrence across donors. To study patterns of TCR occurrence, a later analysis re-analyzed previously published TCR beta repertoires from 700 or so donors and added high-resolution HLA genotyping. In an earlier analysis of more than 550 of the donors, high-throughput TCR beta sequencing was used to judge whether each TCR beta V gene segment behaved as functional or pseudogenic. High-throughput TCR immunosequencing, statistical association of individual TCRs with disease status, and machine learning were combined to predict cytomegalovirus infection status. Several DR-DQ haplotypes were handled as single units for association and clustering because linkage in the cohort was strong. Every repertoire in the discovery cohort had been generated on one and the same sequencing platform. Typing coverage varied by locus: about 629-640 donors for A, B, C, DRB1 and DQB1; 500 to 550 for DQA1; more than 600 for DPA1; 400 to 480 for DPB1. Among the approximately 400 genotyped donors, around 81% belonged to the genetic ancestry cluster associated with self-reported Caucasian donors. Donor age, sex, ethnicity and CMV serostatus were compiled together with the repertoire data. Approximately 310 gigabases of sequencing data and approximately 80 million unique TCR sequences were included in an early release covering about 620 HLA-typed donors. The study profiled the T cell repertoires of about 640 subjects by immunosequencing and related them to cytomegalovirus serostatus.

The cohort consisted of some 730 healthy bone marrow donors. At the time of sampling, every cohort member was nominally healthy, though immune exposures that went unrecorded were likely present. The donor tested CMV seronegative, placing the donor among the roughly 400 seronegative members of the cohort. Every donor gave a peripheral blood sample, and the peripheral blood mononuclear cells from that sample were used for TCR beta sequencing. The Qiagen DNeasy Blood Extraction Kit was used to extract genomic DNA from the blood cell samples. The library was obtained by the immunoSEQ multiplex PCR assay. For the multiplex PCR, a mixture combining 60 forward primers for TCR Vbeta segments and 13 reverse primers for TCR Jbeta segments was used. A multiplex PCR assay on genomic DNA amplified the CDR3 region of rearranged TCR beta genes. The Illumina HiSeq System was used to sequence the amplified TCR beta libraries as 87-base-pair reads. From the authors' description of their analysis: A later analysis counted 65 million to 90 million unique TCR beta chains across the 666 repertoires, and 10 million to 11 million of these chains were shared by at least two donors. Raw reads were error-corrected and collapsed into unique sequences by a nearest-neighbor algorithm in which closely related sequences were merged to remove PCR and sequencing errors. V, D and J gene segments were assigned by aligning CDR3 sequences to IMGT reference sequences. For a sequence to be retained, at least a six-nucleotide match to both a V gene segment and a J gene segment was required. A rearrangement was called productive if the CDR3 had no stop codons and remained in frame with V and J, and every other rearrangement was called non-productive. Following IMGT convention, CDR3 was defined as the stretch from the second conserved V-encoded cysteine up to the conserved J-encoded phenylalanine. The earlier analysis of roughly 590 of the donors excluded sequences that lacked an unambiguous match to a single V gene segment. An earlier analysis of fewer than 750 of the donors called V segments functional above 56.7% productive rearrangements and segregating when the between-donor standard deviation exceeded 5%. A statistical classification framework was built to diagnose cytomegalovirus status from the catalog of TCR beta chain sequences. V and J gene assignment, in a later analysis, came from comparing TCR nucleotide sequences with IMGT/GENE-DB human TR gene sequences. Using the TCRdist pipeline, a later analysis assigned CDR3 sequences along with most-parsimonious VDJ recombination scenarios. A later analysis defined each TCR beta chain by its CDR3 amino acid sequence plus V-gene family, and excluded reads lacking a unique V-gene family. As a way to deal with suspected cross-contamination and a sequencing artifact, a later analysis dropped roughly 600 nucleotide sequences that were highly shared and had low generation probability. In a later analysis, a clonal expansion index for each public chain was calculated from normalized within-repertoire ranks of inferred template counts. In a later analysis, generation probabilities were computed using a VDJ recombination model fitted to out-of-frame rearrangements, and the results were checked against IGoR. In a later analysis, TCR-TCR, TCR-HLA and TCR-CMV co-occurrence was scored with hypergeometric tests, and a repertoire-size bias correction was applied to TCR pairs. To estimate false discovery rates, a later analysis permuted the HLA or CMV assignments 20 times. In a later analysis, co-occurring TCRs were grouped using DBSCAN, with TCRdist sequence similarity added in when clustering inside HLA-allele-positive subsets. For co-occurrence clustering, repertoires with fewer than 30,000 or more than 120,000 public chains were excluded, along with roughly five repertoires with anomalous nucleotide sharing. TCRdb obtained this table from immuneACCESS and retained in-frame rearrangements with V and J assigned. These tables miss some clones; where compared with another copy, unresolved V genes account for less than half of the shortfall, and the remainder is unexplained. V, J and clone size were drawn from that table, and D and trimming were deduced from the DNA. In all, the sample holds approximately 160,000 clones, and around 77% of those were seen once. 1.5% to 2% of the sample is in the top ten clones.

A note on this clone: Its antigen is still unknown. One junction end disagrees with the germline gene, perhaps due to a read error.

Broad study findings and their caveats: A later analysis associated some 17,000 TCR beta sequences with specific HLA alleles at a false discovery rate of 0.05. A further reported finding was that TCR beta sequences accurately predicted the HLA-A and HLA-B alleles for most subjects in the first cohort. Because HLA typing was unavailable for some donors at each locus, only the typed subset was used in association tests. Roughly uniform sequencing depth across donors was assumed in presence/absence analyses, although this assumption may not hold. According to a later analysis, TCR association rates differed among HLA loci, with DRB1 alleles showing the most associated TCRs and HLA-C alleles showing the fewest. Assigning TCR associations to individual alleles was difficult when HLA alleles, especially DR and DQ, strongly co-occurred. According to the authors, the approach could potentially be generalized to other disease states and immunological phenotypes. While some public TCRs were present in many individuals, most TCR sequences turned up only very rarely across donors. An earlier analysis of 450 to 750 of the donors showed that most TCR beta V segments appeared in productive rearrangements either about 87% or about 30% of the time, which broadly matched IMGT annotations. According to a later genetic analysis, donors in an Asian-associated ancestry cluster had fewer N-insertions in productive TCRs than the approximately 700-donor mean. In a later analysis, most CMV-associated TCR beta chains were found to appear HLA-restricted, with HLA associations seemingly driven largely by CMV exposure. In a later analysis, HLA-associated TCR beta chains showed more clonal expansion and lower generation probabilities than non-associated chains that were equally common. The sequencing pipeline was judged likely to have produced a cluster of highly shared sequence variants as a technical artifact. Because counts were too low, roughly 16 rarely observed V segments, including chromosome 9 orphons, were left out of the earlier analysis of some 640 of the donors. A later genetic analysis associated a missense DCLRE1C variant with V-gene and J-gene trimming of TCR beta chains, and an independent cohort replicated the association. Correlated functional status among segregating V segments might be attributable to linkage disequilibrium, but an unknown experimental factor could not be ruled out. In both the original and validation cohorts, the classifier was reported to diagnose cytomegalovirus status with high specificity and sensitivity. In vitro tests confirmed that a few of the cytomegalovirus-associated TCR beta chains recognize cytomegalovirus antigens. CMV serostatus was the only immune exposure information available for the cohort. This cohort had only TCR beta chains sequenced, and the lack of alpha or paired-chain data limited which features could be detected. Some IMGT-functional V segments, including TRBV6-2 and TRBV6-3, could not be distinguished by the 87-base-pair reads and were therefore excluded. According to a later analysis, parvovirus B19, influenza, CMV and Epstein-Barr virus appeared linked to several top co-occurrence clusters. A total of some 180 TCR beta chains were listed by the study as associated with cytomegalovirus.

CDR1 and CDR2, looked up from the germline V gene, are SNHLY and FYNNEI. The CDR3 goes from the cysteine to the phenylalanine over 16 residues. Of the read, only the CDR3 DNA is kept; its 48 bases are in frame from base 1. Rearrangement joined TRBV2 to TRBJ1-1; 10 junctional bases match TRBD1. The sequence was obtained from a woman aged 25 to 39 in good health and CMV-seronegative. The sequencing input was PBMCs. The CDR3 region: CASSEDRGRMDTEAFF. The DNA is as follows: TGTGCCAGCAGCGAAGACAGGGGGCGCATGGACACTGAAGCTTTCTTT.